This entry features one T cell receptor beta chain sequence. Its antigen is currently unknown. Germline loops: CDR1 LGHNA, CDR2 YNFKEQ. V lost 4 bases to trimming and J lost 0 bases, with 17 bases between them. The CDR3 has 17 amino acids. The investigators split CD4+ cells into a CD45RA+ naive subset and a CD45RA-negative memory subset. This sample was taken from a study of shared clonotypes between healthy human individuals. The overall study: There were three CD4 naive, three CD4 memory, two CD8 naive and one CD8 memory plates per donor. Study results and caveats: A handful of donors had roughly 5% of their naive CD4 clonotypes in common. Larger richness was generally estimated for naive than memory subsets.

Using immunoSEQ multiplex PCR, the repertoire was profiled, and TCRdb retains in-frame clones only, with some absent. This table holds around 2.5 million clones, 93% found once. This chain uses TRBV4-2 with TRBJ2-3; D gene unclear. The receptor's source is a man aged 18 to 29 in good health. Some clones in this sample may be carry-over from other donors' samples. Sequences were obtained from naive CD4+ T cells from PBMCs. Specified subset: CD45RA+ positively selected. DNA for the CDR3: TGTGCCAGCAGCCCCTATGGGCTGCCGGCTAGCACAGATACGCAGTATTTT. This sequence encodes CASSPYGLPASTDTQYF.